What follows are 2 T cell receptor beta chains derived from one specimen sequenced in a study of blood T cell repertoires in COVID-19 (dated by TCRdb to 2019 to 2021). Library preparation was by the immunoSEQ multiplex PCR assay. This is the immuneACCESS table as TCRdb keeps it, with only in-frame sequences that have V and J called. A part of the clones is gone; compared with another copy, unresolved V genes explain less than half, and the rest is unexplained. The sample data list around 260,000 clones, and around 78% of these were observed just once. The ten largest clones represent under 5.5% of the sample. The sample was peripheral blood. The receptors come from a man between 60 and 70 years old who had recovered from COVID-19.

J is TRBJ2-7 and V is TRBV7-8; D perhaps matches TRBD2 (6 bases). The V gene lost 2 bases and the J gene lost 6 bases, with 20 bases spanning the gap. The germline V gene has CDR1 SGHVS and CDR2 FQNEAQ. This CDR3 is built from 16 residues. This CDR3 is CASSLKLQGYGGEQYF. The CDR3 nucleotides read TGTGCCAGCAGCTTAAAACTCCAGGGTTACGGGGGCGAGCAGTACTTC. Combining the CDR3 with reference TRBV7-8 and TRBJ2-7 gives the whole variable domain GAGVSQSPRYKVAKRGQDVALRCDPISGHVSLFWYQQALGQGPEFLTYFQNEAQLDKSGLPSDRFFAERPEGSVSTLKIQRTQQEDSAVYLCASSLKLQGYGGEQYFGPGTRLTVT.

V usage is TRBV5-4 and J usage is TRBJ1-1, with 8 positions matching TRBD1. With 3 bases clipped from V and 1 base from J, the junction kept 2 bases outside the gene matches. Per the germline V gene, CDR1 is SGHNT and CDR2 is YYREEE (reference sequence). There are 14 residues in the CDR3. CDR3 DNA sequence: TGTGCCAGCAGCTCTACAGGGGGGAACACTGAAGCTTTCTTT. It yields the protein CASSSTGGNTEAFF.